Below are 17 T cell receptor beta chains sequenced from a single sample in a study of blood T cell repertoires in COVID-19. This table comes from immunoSEQ multiplex PCR, and its TCRdb copy is limited to in-frame clones, with some not included. The repertoire holds under 400,000 clones, with approximately 90% as singletons. Sequencing was performed on peripheral blood. These receptors were collected from a woman in her sixties with COVID-19, enrolled during active disease.

J is TRBJ1-4 and V is TRBV27, with D unclear. Germline CDR1 reads MNHEY; CDR2 reads SMNVEV (reference sequence). This CDR3 has 17 amino acids. The germline V and J ends were trimmed by 1 base and 4 bases, with 16 bases remaining between them. The CDR3 bases are TGTGCCAGCAGTTTATTGGAGGAGGGAAGGTTTAATGAAAAACTGTTTTTT. Amino acids: CASSLLEEGRFNEKLFF.

The V call is TRBV19, the J call TRBJ1-2; D gene ambiguous. The V gene's germline CDR1 is LNHDA and CDR2 SQIVND (reference sequence). Trimming stripped 8 bases from V and 0 bases from J, with 10 bases between. The CDR3 runs to 13 residues. The CDR3 is CASADTANYGYTF. For the CDR3, the DNA is TGTGCCAGTGCCGACACGGCTAACTATGGCTACACCTTC.

This clone was observed once. V usage is TRBV15 and J usage is TRBJ1-1; the D is unclear. The CDR3 is 15 residues long. Germline lookup yields CDR1 LNHNV and CDR2 YYDKDF (reference sequence). V gave up 0 bases and J gave up 1 base, with 9 bases separating them. CDR3: CATSRETRGNTEAFF. The CDR3 DNA reads as TGTGCCACCAGCAGAGAAACAAGAGGGAACACTGAAGCTTTCTTT.

V gene TRBV29-1 combines with J gene TRBJ2-3, with D perhaps TRBD2 (6 bases). Germline V gene sequence: CDR1 SQVTM, CDR2 ANQGSEA. The CDR3 totals 13 residues. Trimming took 1 base from V and 1 from J, leaving 6 bases between them. For the CDR3, the DNA is TGCAGCGTTGAAGGGGGGGGCACAGATACGCAGTATTTT. Its protein is CSVEGGGTDTQYF.

The chain couples TRBV2 to TRBJ1-1; 11 nucleotides line up with TRBD1. The V gene's germline CDR1 is SNHLY and CDR2 FYNNEI. CDR3 length equals 14 residues. The trim removed 4 bases at V and 6 bases at J, leaving 4 bases unmatched. CDR3 DNA sequence: TGTGCCAGCAGTGCCGAGGGACAGGGGGCTGAAGCTTTCTTT. This gives the protein CASSAEGQGAEAFF.

The gene calls are TRBV4-1 and TRBJ2-5; D might be TRBD1 (6 bases). The ends were cut back, 1 base at V and 2 bases at J, with 8 bases in the middle. Germline V gene lookup returns CDR1 MGHRA and CDR2 YSYEKL. There are 14 residues in the CDR3. CDR3: CASSQVGQQETQYF. CDR3 DNA sequence: TGCGCCAGCAGCCAAGTAGGACAGCAAGAGACCCAGTACTTC.

V is TRBV30 and J is TRBJ1-3, with TRBD1 matching 8 bases. V gave up 0 bases and J gave up 4 bases; unmatched junction bases: 2. CDR3 size: 14 residues. Germline V CDR1 and CDR2: GTSNPN, SVGIG (reference sequence). The CDR3 region is CAWSVQGGGNTIYF. CDR3 nucleotide sequence: TGTGCCTGGAGTGTACAGGGGGGGGGAAACACCATATATTTT.

This sequence joins TRBV19 and TRBJ1-2, with TRBD1 identical over 8 bases. There are 11 residues in the CDR3. V shed 10 bases and J 7 bases; nucleotides not matched to a gene: 5. Germline CDR1 LNHDA, CDR2 SQIVND (reference sequence). The CDR3 sequence: CATTDRVGYTF. In nucleotides, the CDR3 is TGTGCCACCACGGACAGGGTTGGCTACACCTTC.

This chain links TRBV2 with TRBJ2-3; 8 positions match TRBD2. This CDR3 has 15 amino acids. Per germline, CDR1 SNHLY and CDR2 FYNNEI. The J segment lost 0 bases and the V segment lost 3 bases, leaving 2 bases of the junction unmatched. CDR3 coding DNA: TGTGCCAGCAGTGAGGGCGGGGGGAGCACAGATACGCAGTATTTT. Protein: CASSEGGGSTDTQYF. Together with reference TRBV2 and TRBJ2-3, the CDR3 gives the full variable domain: EPEVTQTPSHQVTQMGQEVILRCVPISNHLYFYWYRQILGQKVEFLVSFYNNEISEKSEIFDDQFSVERPDGSNFTLKIRSTKLEDSAMYFCASSEGGGSTDTQYFGPGTRLTVL.

As concerns this clone: Other DNA sequences from this sample encode an identical CDR3 as well. The gene calls are TRBV30 and TRBJ1-2, with a weak D call TRBD1 (5 bases). The CDR3 runs 13 residues. Trimming took off 0 bases at V and 1 base at J, with 6 bases between the two ends. CDR1 is GTSNPN, CDR2 SVGIG, per germline (reference sequence). CDR3 amino acids: CAWSVRGNYGYTF. The DNA of the CDR3 is TGTGCCTGGAGTGTAAGGGGTAACTATGGCTACACCTTC. Drawing the rest from reference TRBV30 and TRBJ1-2, the complete variable domain is SQTIHQWPATLVQPVGSPLSLECTVEGTSNPNLYWYRQAAGRGLQLLFYSVGIGQISSEVPQNLSASRPQDRQFILSSKKLLLSDSGFYLCAWSVRGNYGYTFGSGTRLTVV.

This rearrangement joins TRBV30 to TRBJ1-6; 8 bases are shared with TRBD1. V lost 5 bases to trimming and J lost 10 bases; unmatched junction nucleotides: 10. Germline CDR1 and CDR2: GTSNPN and SVGIG (reference sequence). This CDR3 comprises 14 residues. The DNA of the CDR3 is TGTGCCTGGCTCCCGGGACAGGTTTTGTCACCCCTCCACTTT. Protein sequence: CAWLPGQVLSPLHF.

The J gene is TRBJ2-3, the V gene TRBV18; possibly TRBD1 for D (6 bases). Germline-derived CDR1 and CDR2 are KGHSH and LQKENI. CDR3 length: 15 residues. Trimming removed 1 base from V and 0 bases from J, with 8 bases in between. CDR3 nucleotides: TGTGCCAGCTCACCACAACAGGGTAGCACAGATACGCAGTATTTT. This gives the protein CASSPQQGSTDTQYF.

The genes are TRBV10-3 and TRBJ1-1; a weak D match, TRBD1 (5 bases). Germline CDR1 ENHRY, CDR2 SYGVKD. CDR3 length equals 12 residues. V was pared by 4 bases and J by 6 bases, with 9 bases between. The CDR3 sequence is CAISGQTPEAFF. CDR3 coding DNA: TGTGCCATCAGTGGACAGACCCCTGAAGCTTTCTTT.

The chain couples TRBV5-1 to TRBJ2-7; possible D gene TRBD1, 5 bases. CDR1 SGHRS and CDR2 YFSETQ come from the germline V gene. This CDR3 contains 15 residues. The V end was cut by 4 bases, the J end by 3 bases, with 17 bases between. This CDR3 is CASSQGPRTLYEQYF. The CDR3 nucleotides are TGCGCCAGCAGCCAGGGCCCTCGCACCCTCTACGAGCAGTACTTC.

This clone was detected only once. The chain recombines TRBV28 with TRBJ1-2; D uncertain. V was clipped by 1 base and J by 8 bases, with 8 bases between them. The CDR3 length is 12 residues. CDR1 and CDR2 (germline): MDHEN, SYDVKM. The CDR3 DNA is TGTGCCAGCAGTTTATACATGACAGGCTACACCTTC. Its protein is CASSLYMTGYTF.

The chain couples TRBV6-5 to TRBJ2-1; tentatively, D is TRBD2 (6 bases). The germline gives CDR1 MNHEY, CDR2 SVGAGI. The V end was cut by 6 bases, the J end by 0 bases, with 9 bases between. The CDR3 has 14 residues. The CDR3 loop is CASSRGFSYNEQFF. The CDR3, as DNA: TGTGCCAGCAGCCGGGGGTTCTCCTACAATGAGCAGTTCTTC.

The chain uses TRBV11-3 and TRBJ2-1; possibly TRBD2 for D (5 bases). Trimming removed 4 bases from V and 1 base from J, with 11 bases in between. Looked up from germline, CDR1 is SGHNT and CDR2 is YENEEA. The CDR3 totals 15 residues. The CDR3 sequence: CASSSNGESYNEQFF. The CDR3 DNA reads TGTGCCAGCAGCTCCAACGGGGAATCCTACAATGAGCAGTTCTTC.